The 10 T cell receptor beta chains reported below all come from one sample, sequenced in a study of blood T cell repertoires in COVID-19. Method: immunoSEQ multiplex PCR; TCRdb's copy keeps in-frame clones and lacks some. The sample holds roughly 68,000 clones, roughly 91% seen once. The sample comprised peripheral blood. The receptors derive from a man aged 40-49 years with COVID-19, enrolled during active disease.

The rearrangement joins TRBV30 to TRBJ1-1; D remains unclear. The CDR3 has 11 amino acids. Germline loops: CDR1 GTSNPN, CDR2 SVGIG (reference sequence). V lost 0 bases, J lost 5 bases, and 4 bases lay in between. CDR3 loop: CAWSVETEAFF. CDR3 in DNA: TGTGCCTGGAGTGTAGAGACTGAAGCTTTCTTT.

The V gene is TRBV6-5, the J gene TRBJ1-5; a weak D match, TRBD1 (5 bases). This CDR3 contains 14 residues. CDR1 MNHEY and CDR2 SVGAGI come from the germline V gene. Trimming shortened V by 3 bases and J by 6 bases, and 12 bases separated the two germline ends. The CDR3 region has the DNA TGTGCCAGCAGTTATTCGGGGGGAAGTCAGCCCCAGCATTTT. It yields the protein CASSYSGGSQPQHF.

V gene TRBV5-1 combines with J gene TRBJ2-5; TRBD1 aligns across 8 bases. From germline, CDR1 is SGHRS and CDR2 YFSETQ. Germline trimming cut 2 bases from V and 3 bases from J; bases unmatched to any gene: 15. CDR3 length: 18 amino acids. This chain's CDR3 is CASSLGQGATQSEETQYF. Written as DNA, the CDR3 is TGCGCCAGCAGCTTAGGGCAGGGGGCTACCCAGTCGGAAGAGACCCAGTACTTC.

The V and J genes are TRBV11-2 and TRBJ1-6; 7 bases line up with TRBD1. V was pared by 7 bases and J by 7 bases, with 7 bases of the junction left unmatched. The CDR3 loop spans 14 amino acids. The germline gives CDR1 SGHAT, CDR2 FQNNGV. CDR3 DNA sequence: TGTGCCAGCACCCGGACAGGTCACAATTCACCCCTCCACTTT. Its translation is CASTRTGHNSPLHF.

The V and J genes are TRBV6-1 and TRBJ1-2; 12 bases map to TRBD1. V lost 3 bases to trimming and J lost 4 bases; unmatched junction nucleotides: 3. Germline CDR1 is MNHNS and CDR2 is SASEGT. This CDR3 has 15 residues. The CDR3 loop is CASSEGTGGLYGYTF. The CDR3 DNA follows: TGTGCCAGCAGTGAGGGGACAGGGGGCCTCTATGGCTACACCTTC.

The chain is built from TRBV3-1 (or the pseudogene TRBV3-2) and TRBJ2-5, with 11 bases lining up with TRBD2. V shed 4 bases and J 2 bases; nucleotides not matched to a gene: 12. Looked up from germline, CDR1 is LGHDT and CDR2 is YNNKEL (reference sequence). CDR3 length equals 18 residues. In DNA form, the CDR3 reads TGTGCCAGCAGCCTTTCATACAAGGGGACTAGCGGACAAGAGACCCAGTACTTC. Its protein product is CASSLSYKGTSGQETQYF.

The rearrangement links TRBV5-1 to TRBJ1-2; a possible D gene is TRBD1 (5 bases). Germline CDR1 is SGHRS and CDR2 is YFSETQ. CDR3 size: 12 residues. V lost 1 base and J 6 bases, leaving 7 bases between the germline ends. This CDR3 is CASSLQGDGYTF. The CDR3 bases are TGCGCCAGCAGCTTGCAAGGGGATGGCTACACCTTC.

The gene calls are TRBV3-1 (or the pseudogene TRBV3-2) and TRBJ2-1, with TRBD1 as a possible D gene (5 bases). Germline V gives CDR1 LGHDT, CDR2 YNNKEL (reference sequence). There are 15 residues in the CDR3. V lost 1 base, J lost 2 bases, and 9 bases lay in between. CDR3 DNA: TGTGCCAGCAGCCAAGGGGCAGGGACCTACAATGAGCAGTTCTTC. It is translated as CASSQGAGTYNEQFF.

This clone was observed once. The chain couples TRBV30 to TRBJ1-2, with D maybe TRBD1 (5 bases). In germline, CDR1 is GTSNPN, CDR2 SVGIG (reference sequence). The V gene lost 3 bases and the J gene lost 4 bases, with 15 bases spanning the gap. The CDR3 has 14 amino acids. CDR3 DNA: TGTGCCTGGAGACCCGGGGGGGTAGTCTATGGCTACACCTTC. This codes for CAWRPGGVVYGYTF.

This chain links TRBV7-2 with TRBJ2-3; 9 nucleotides line up with TRBD2. Per germline, CDR1 SGHTA and CDR2 FQGNSA. The CDR3 has 17 amino acids. The V segment lost 4 bases and the J segment 4 bases; nucleotides outside the gene matches: 12. The CDR3 here is CASSYDPGGGVADTQYF. The CDR3 DNA is TGTGCCAGCAGCTACGACCCTGGCGGGGGGGTTGCAGATACGCAGTATTTT.